The 13 T cell receptor beta chains reported below all come from one sample, sequenced in a study of identifying expanded T cells in peripheral blood. Clones were read by immunoSEQ multiplex PCR, and TCRdb kept only the in-frame ones, dropping some. The sample comprises roughly 63,000 clones, about four fifths of which are singletons, and 19% rests with the top ten. The sample comprised blood. The receptors here all came from a person between 18 and 69 years old in good health.

This clone was counted once. This rearrangement joins TRBV7-2 to TRBJ2-6, with TRBD1 matching 7 bases. Trimming removed 4 bases from V and 0 bases from J; junction bases left unmatched: 6. This CDR3 is built from 17 residues. Germline V gene data show CDR1 as SGHTA and CDR2 as FQGNSA. Written as DNA, the CDR3 is TGTGCCAGCAGCTCAAGGGGGACAGTCTCTGGGGCCAACGTCCTGACTTTC. It yields the protein CASSSRGTVSGANVLTF.

The J gene is TRBJ1-1, the V gene TRBV11-2; no definite D call. CDR3 size: 15 residues. V shed 6 bases and J shed 7 bases, with 21 bases lying between them. Germline CDR1 and CDR2: SGHAT and FQNNGV. CDR3: CASSRKSTKNGEAFF. The CDR3 nucleotides read TGTGCCAGCAGTAGAAAGTCGACCAAGAACGGTGAAGCTTTCTTT.

The rearrangement links TRBV11-3 to TRBJ2-7; D gene ambiguous. Germline V gene sequence: CDR1 SGHNT, CDR2 YENEEA. CDR3 length equals 13 residues. V dropped 0 bases and J dropped 5 bases, with 8 bases sitting between them. CDR3 in DNA: TGTGCCAGCAGCTTAGACGCCCGGGACGAGCAGTACTTC. It translates to CASSLDARDEQYF.

The rearrangement joins TRBV7-9 to TRBJ2-1; 9 bases are a match to TRBD1. The CDR3 sequence is 12 residues long. Looked up from germline, CDR1 is SEHNR and CDR2 is FQNEAQ (reference sequence). With V trimmed by 4 bases and J by 14 bases, 6 bases remained unmatched. The CDR3, as DNA: TGTGCCAGCAGCTCGACAGGGGGTTATAAGTTCTTC. Its translation: CASSSTGGYKFF.

The table lists this clone with a count of one. The chain recombines TRBV15 with TRBJ2-7; the D gene is possibly TRBD2 (6 bases). V gave up 5 bases and J gave up 4 bases, with 12 bases separating them. This CDR3 has 13 amino acids. Germline lookup yields CDR1 LNHNV and CDR2 YYDKDF (reference sequence). The CDR3 sequence: CATSPGAQYEQYF. DNA of the CDR3: TGTGCCACCAGCCCGGGAGCGCAATACGAGCAGTACTTC.

CDR3 protein: CASSSDRINEKLFF. CDR3 sequence (DNA): TGTGCCAGCAGCTCCGACAGAATCAATGAAAAACTGTTTTTT. The chain carries TRBV7-2 and TRBJ1-4, with D possibly matching TRBD1 (5 bases). Per the germline V gene, CDR1 is SGHTA and CDR2 is FQGNSA. Trimming pared 4 bases from V and 5 bases from J, leaving 11 bases between. The CDR3 has 14 residues.

The chain links TRBV7-9 to TRBJ2-2, with 12 bases matching TRBD1. The trim removed 0 bases at V and 4 bases at J, leaving 6 bases unmatched. The CDR3 has 18 residues. In germline, CDR1 is SEHNR, CDR2 FQNEAQ (reference sequence). The CDR3 protein is CASSLAGTGGSRTGELFF. CDR3 DNA sequence: TGTGCCAGCAGCTTAGCCGGGACAGGGGGCAGTCGCACCGGGGAGCTGTTTTTT. The full variable domain, rest sourced from reference TRBV7-9 and TRBJ2-2, is DTGVSQNPRHKITKRGQNVTFRCDPISEHNRLYWYRQTLGQGPEFLTYFQNEAQLEKSRLLSDRFSAERPKGSFSTLEIQRTEQGDSAMYLCASSLAGTGGSRTGELFFGEGSRLTVL.

The rearrangement uses TRBV6-6 and TRBJ1-1; 12 nucleotides match TRBD1. CDR3 size: 16 residues. Germline trimming cut 4 bases from V and 6 bases from J; bases unmatched to any gene: 9. Germline CDR1 is MNHNY and CDR2 is SVGAGI (reference sequence). CDR3 loop: CASSLQGTGGMAEAFF. The CDR3 DNA sequence: TGTGCCAGCAGTTTACAGGGGACAGGGGGCATGGCTGAAGCTTTCTTT.

The chain combines TRBV27 with TRBJ2-1; 8 bases agree with TRBD1. This CDR3 is built from 17 residues. The germline V gene encodes CDR1 MNHEY and CDR2 SMNVEV (reference sequence). V dropped 3 bases and J dropped 2; count of bases not matched to a gene: 9. This chain's CDR3 is CASSLAMDRVTYNEQFF. The CDR3 DNA reads TGTGCCAGCAGTTTGGCTATGGACAGGGTCACCTACAATGAGCAGTTCTTC.

J is TRBJ2-1 and V is TRBV6-4; possibly TRBD2 for D (6 bases). Trimming cost V 2 bases and J 8 bases, with 13 bases left between them. This CDR3 has 14 amino acids. The germline V gene encodes CDR1 MRHNA and CDR2 SNTAGT. CDR3 DNA sequence: TGTGCCAGCAGTGACCTCGGAGGAGGGGATGAGCAGTTCTTC. Amino acids: CASSDLGGGDEQFF.

V usage is TRBV20-1 and J usage is TRBJ2-7, with 9 bases lining up with TRBD2. Trimming removed 6 bases from V and 6 bases from J; junction bases left unmatched: 3. CDR1 DFQATT and CDR2 SNEGSKA come from the germline V gene (reference sequence). CDR3 length: 11 amino acids. The CDR3, as DNA: TGCAGTGCGGCGCGGGGGGGCGAGCAGTACGTC. Amino acids: CSAARGGEQYV.

The chain combines TRBV6-1 with TRBJ1-2, with D unresolved. V lost 6 bases, J lost 9 bases, and 11 bases lay in between. CDR3 length equals 11 residues. Germline values: CDR1 MNHNS, CDR2 SASEGT. CDR3 DNA sequence: TGTGCCAGCAGACTTTTTGACAGCTACACCTTC. Protein product: CASRLFDSYTF.

J is TRBJ2-5 and V is TRBV7-8, with D unresolved. Looked up from germline, CDR1 is SGHVS and CDR2 is FQNEAQ. Deletions cut 2 bases from V and 5 bases from J, with 18 bases between. The CDR3 is 16 residues long. CDR3 coding DNA: TGTGCCAGCAGCTTAATTTATAGACTGGATGCGGAGACCCAGTACTTC. As protein: CASSLIYRLDAETQYF.